This TCR beta chain was recovered during a study of T cells in Graves' hyperthyroidism and ophthalmopathy. Graves' hyperthyroidism is called stable when ophthalmopathy does not progress within 18 months. The study left out patients who had uncontrolled infection, other autoimmune disease, pregnancy or lactation. Clinical symptoms, serum thyroxine and TRAb, thyroid ultrasound and orbital computed tomography together formed the diagnostic basis. General study results and limits: Patients with ophthalmopathy were separated from those with stable hyperthyroidism by a 13 V-J model.

RNA transcripts were the template for amplifying TCR beta CDR3 regions. The HTBI primer set was used in a first-round RT-PCR of the TCR CDR3. Using its own MiXCR run on the multiplex PCR reads, TCRdb lists one record per CDR3 protein. The table lists about 720,000 distinct CDR3 sequences, approximately 16% of them singletons. This CDR3 spans 13 amino acids. V gave up 3 bases and J gave up 0 bases, with 6 bases separating them. Germline CDR1 and CDR2: LNHDA and SQIVND (reference sequence). This clonotype was picked up many times. Its target is not known. The rearrangement uses TRBV19 and TRBJ2-7; D not resolved. Sample: blood. The TCR sequence derives from a man in his late teens or twenties with Graves' hyperthyroidism. The CDR3 protein is CASSMTVSYEQYF. The CDR3 nucleotides read TGTGCCAGTAGTATGACGGTCTCCTACGAGCAGTACTTC.